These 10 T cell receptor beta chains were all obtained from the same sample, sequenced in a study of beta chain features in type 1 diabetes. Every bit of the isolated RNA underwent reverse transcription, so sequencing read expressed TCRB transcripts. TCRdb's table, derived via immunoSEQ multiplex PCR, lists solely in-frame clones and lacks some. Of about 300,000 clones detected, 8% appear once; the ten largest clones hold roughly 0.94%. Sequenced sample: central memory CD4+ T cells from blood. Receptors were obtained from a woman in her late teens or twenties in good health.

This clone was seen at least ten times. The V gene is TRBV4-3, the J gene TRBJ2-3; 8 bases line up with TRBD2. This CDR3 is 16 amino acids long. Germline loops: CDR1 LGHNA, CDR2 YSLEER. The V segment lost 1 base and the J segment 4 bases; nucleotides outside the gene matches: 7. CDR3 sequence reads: CASSQVRGGPADTQYF. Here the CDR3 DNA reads TGCGCCAGCAGCCAAGTTCGGGGGGGTCCCGCAGATACGCAGTATTTT.

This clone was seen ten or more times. CDR3 sequence reads: CASSQSGLDGDTGELFF. Here the CDR3 DNA reads TGCGCCAGCAGCCAATCAGGACTCGACGGGGACACCGGGGAGCTGTTTTTT. This chain joins TRBV4-3 and TRBJ2-2; possible D gene TRBD2, 5 bases. V lost 2 bases, J lost 3 bases, and 16 bases lay in between. Germline V gives CDR1 LGHNA, CDR2 YSLEER. The CDR3 is made up of 17 amino acids.

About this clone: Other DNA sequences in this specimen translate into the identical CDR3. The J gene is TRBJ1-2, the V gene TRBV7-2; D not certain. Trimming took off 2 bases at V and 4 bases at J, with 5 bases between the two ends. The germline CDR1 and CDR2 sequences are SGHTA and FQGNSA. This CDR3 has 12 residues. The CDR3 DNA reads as TGTGCCAGCAGCTTATCGGGCTATGGCTACACCTTC. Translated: CASSLSGYGYTF.

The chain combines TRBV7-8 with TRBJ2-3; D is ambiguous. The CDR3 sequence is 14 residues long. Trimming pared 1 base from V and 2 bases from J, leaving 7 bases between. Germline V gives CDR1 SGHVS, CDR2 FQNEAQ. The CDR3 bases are TGTGCCAGCAGCTTAGGCTGGGTCACAGATACGCAGTATTTT. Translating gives CASSLGWVTDTQYF.

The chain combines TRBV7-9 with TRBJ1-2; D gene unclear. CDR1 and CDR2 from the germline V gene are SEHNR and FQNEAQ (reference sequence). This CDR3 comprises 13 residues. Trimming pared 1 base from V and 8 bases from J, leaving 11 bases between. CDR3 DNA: TGTGCCAGCAGCTTAGATAGGGTTGGCGGCTACACCTTC. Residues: CASSLDRVGGYTF.

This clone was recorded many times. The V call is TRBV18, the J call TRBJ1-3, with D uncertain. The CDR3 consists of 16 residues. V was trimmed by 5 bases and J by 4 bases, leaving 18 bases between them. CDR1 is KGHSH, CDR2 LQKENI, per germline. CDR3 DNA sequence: TGTGCCAGCTCAACCCTACAGCGGGCGTACGGAAACACCATATATTTT. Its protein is CASSTLQRAYGNTIYF.

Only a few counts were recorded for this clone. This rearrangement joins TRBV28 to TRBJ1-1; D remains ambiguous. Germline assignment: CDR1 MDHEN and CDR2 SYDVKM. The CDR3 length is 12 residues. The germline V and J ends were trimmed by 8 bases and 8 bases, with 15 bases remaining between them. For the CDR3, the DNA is TGTGCCAGCTCCTACGGCGGGCAGGAAGCTTTCTTT. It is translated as CASSYGGQEAFF. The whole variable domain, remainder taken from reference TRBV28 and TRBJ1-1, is DVKVTQSSRYLVKRTGEKVFLECVQDMDHENMFWYRQDPGLGLRLIYFSYDVKMKEKGDIPEGYSVSREKKERFSLILESASTNQTSMYLCASSYGGQEAFFGQGTRLTVV.

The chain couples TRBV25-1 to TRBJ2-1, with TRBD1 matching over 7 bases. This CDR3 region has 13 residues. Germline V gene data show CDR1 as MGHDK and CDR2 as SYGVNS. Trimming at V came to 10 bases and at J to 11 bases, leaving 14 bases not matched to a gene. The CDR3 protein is CATNPWDSGKQFF. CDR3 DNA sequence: TGTGCCACCAACCCTTGGGACAGCGGTAAGCAGTTCTTC.

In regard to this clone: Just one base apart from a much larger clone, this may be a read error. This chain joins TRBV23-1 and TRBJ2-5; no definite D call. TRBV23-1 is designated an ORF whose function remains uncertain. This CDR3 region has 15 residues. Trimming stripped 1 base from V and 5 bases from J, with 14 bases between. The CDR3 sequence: CASSQWATGEETQYF. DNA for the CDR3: TGCGCCAGCAGTCAATGGGCAACGGGTGAGGAGACCCAGTACTTC.

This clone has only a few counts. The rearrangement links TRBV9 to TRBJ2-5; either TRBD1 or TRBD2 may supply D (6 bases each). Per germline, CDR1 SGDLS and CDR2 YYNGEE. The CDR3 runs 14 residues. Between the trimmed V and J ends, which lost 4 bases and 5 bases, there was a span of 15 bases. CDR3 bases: TGTGCCAGCAGCCCGGGGGCCGCCCCGGAGACCCAGTACTTC. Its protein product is CASSPGAAPETQYF.